This section outlines one T cell receptor (beta chain) sequence together with its context. V trimming: 1 base; J trimming: 6 bases; junction bases outside the gene matches: 4. In germline, CDR1 is SNHLY, CDR2 FYNNEI. CDR3 size: 14 residues. Data came from immunoSEQ multiplex PCR; TCRdb stores just in-frame clones and leaves some out. The repertoire holds 1,400,000 or so clones, with less than 99% as singletons. The data belong to a study of shared clonotypes between healthy human individuals. The V gene is TRBV2, the J gene TRBJ2-7; 9 nucleotides agree with TRBD1. Material for sequencing was naive CD4+ T cells sorted from blood. The subset here: CD45RA+ positively selected. This receptor was identified in a man between 25 and 39 years old in good health. The CDR3 nucleotides read TGTGCCAGCAGTGAAGTTACAGGGGGCGTCGAGCAGTACTTC. It codes for CASSEVTGGVEQYF. The full variable domain, rest sourced from reference TRBV2 and TRBJ2-7, is EPEVTQTPSHQVTQMGQEVILRCVPISNHLYFYWYRQILGQKVEFLVSFYNNEISEKSEIFDDQFSVERPDGSNFTLKIRSTKLEDSAMYFCASSEVTGGVEQYFGPGTRLTVT.